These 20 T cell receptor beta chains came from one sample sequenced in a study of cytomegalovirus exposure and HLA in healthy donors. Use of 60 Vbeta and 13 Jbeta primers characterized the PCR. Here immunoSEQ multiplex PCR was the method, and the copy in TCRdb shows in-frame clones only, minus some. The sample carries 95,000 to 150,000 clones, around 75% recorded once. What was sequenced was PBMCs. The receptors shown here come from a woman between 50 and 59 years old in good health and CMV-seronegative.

This chain's CDR3 is CASSPRVGGAYEQYF. The CDR3 coding sequence is TGTGCCAGCAGCCCCCGGGTCGGGGGGGCCTACGAGCAGTACTTC. The rearrangement links TRBV7-2 to TRBJ2-5, with TRBD2 matching 8 bases. The J call could be wrong; TRBJ2-7 is a better fit for the DNA end. The germline CDR1 and CDR2 sequences are SGHTA and FQGNSA. The CDR3 totals 15 residues.

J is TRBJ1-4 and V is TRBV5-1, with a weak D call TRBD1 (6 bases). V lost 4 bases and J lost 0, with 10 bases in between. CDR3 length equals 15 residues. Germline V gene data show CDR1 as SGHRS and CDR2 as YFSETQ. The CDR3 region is CASSLTGATNEKLFF. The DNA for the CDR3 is TGCGCCAGCAGCCTGACAGGAGCAACTAATGAAAAACTGTTTTTT.

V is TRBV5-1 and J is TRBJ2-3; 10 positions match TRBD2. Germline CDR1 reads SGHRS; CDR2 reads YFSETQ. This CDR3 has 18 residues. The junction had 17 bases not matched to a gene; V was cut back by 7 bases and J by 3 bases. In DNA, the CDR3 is TGCGCCAGCTCGACAGAGCAAGAAGCGGGAGGGCTGACAGATACGCAGTATTTT. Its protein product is CASSTEQEAGGLTDTQYF.

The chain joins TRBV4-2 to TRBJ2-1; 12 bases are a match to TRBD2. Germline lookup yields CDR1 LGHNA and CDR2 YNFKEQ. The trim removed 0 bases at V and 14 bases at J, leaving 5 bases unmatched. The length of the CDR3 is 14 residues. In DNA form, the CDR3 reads TGTGCCAGCAGCCAAGATTCTAGCGGGAGGGAGGAGTTCTTC. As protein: CASSQDSSGREEFF.

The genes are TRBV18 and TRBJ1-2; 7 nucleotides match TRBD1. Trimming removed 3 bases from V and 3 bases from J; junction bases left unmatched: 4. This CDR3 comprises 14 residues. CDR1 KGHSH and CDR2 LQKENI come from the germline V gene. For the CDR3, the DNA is TGTGCCAGCTCACCCACAGGGGATTACTATGGCTACACCTTC. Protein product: CASSPTGDYYGYTF.

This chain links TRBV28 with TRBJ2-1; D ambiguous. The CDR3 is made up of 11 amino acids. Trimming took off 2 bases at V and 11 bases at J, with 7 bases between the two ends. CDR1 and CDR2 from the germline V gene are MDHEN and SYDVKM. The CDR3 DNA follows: TGTGCCAGCAGTTTAGAGGAAAAGCAGTTCTTC. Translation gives CASSLEEKQFF.

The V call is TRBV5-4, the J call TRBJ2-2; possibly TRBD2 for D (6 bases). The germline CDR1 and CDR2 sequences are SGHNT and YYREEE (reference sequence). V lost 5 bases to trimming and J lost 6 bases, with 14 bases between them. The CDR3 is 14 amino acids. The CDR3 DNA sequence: TGTGCCAGCAGTTCCCGACTAGTGGCCGGGGAGCTGTTTTTT. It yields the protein CASSSRLVAGELFF.

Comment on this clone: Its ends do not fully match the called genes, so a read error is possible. CDR3 region: CANSRPRDSTDTQYF. DNA for the CDR3: TGTGCCAATAGTAGGCCCCGGGATAGCACAGATACGCAGTATTTT. The chain recombines TRBV19 with TRBJ2-3; tentative D call: TRBD2 (5 bases). Germline V gene data show CDR1 as LNHDA and CDR2 as SQIVND (reference sequence). CDR3 size: 15 residues.

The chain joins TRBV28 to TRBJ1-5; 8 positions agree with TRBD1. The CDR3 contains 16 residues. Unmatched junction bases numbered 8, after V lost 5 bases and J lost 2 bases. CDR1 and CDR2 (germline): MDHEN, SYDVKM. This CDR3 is CASSGDRHEGNQPQHF. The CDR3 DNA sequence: TGTGCCAGCAGTGGGGACAGGCACGAAGGCAATCAGCCCCAGCATTTT.

DNA of the CDR3: TGCGCCAGCAGCCAAGAATCTTCGGGAGGGGAGACCCAGTACTTC. Translated, it gives CASSQESSGGETQYF. The genes are TRBV4-3 and TRBJ2-5, with 8 bases matching TRBD2. The ends lost 0 bases at V and 5 bases at J; junction bases unmatched: 5. The CDR3 sequence is 15 residues long. Germline CDR1 reads LGHNA; CDR2 reads YSLEER.

Written as DNA, the CDR3 is TGTGCCATCTTTGCTAGCGATACGCAGTATTTT. Amino acid sequence: CAIFASDTQYF. The V and J genes are TRBV10-3 and TRBJ2-3, with D possibly TRBD2 on 5 matching bases. The V and J ends lost 8 bases and 6 bases respectively, with 9 bases between them. The CDR3 contains 11 residues. Germline loops: CDR1 ENHRY, CDR2 SYGVKD.

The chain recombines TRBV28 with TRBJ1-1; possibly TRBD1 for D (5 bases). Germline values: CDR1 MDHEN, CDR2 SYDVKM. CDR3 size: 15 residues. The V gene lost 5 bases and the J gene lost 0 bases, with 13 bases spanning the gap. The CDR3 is CASSPRTGLNTEAFF. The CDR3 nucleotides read TGTGCCAGCAGTCCCCGCACAGGTCTGAACACTGAAGCTTTCTTT. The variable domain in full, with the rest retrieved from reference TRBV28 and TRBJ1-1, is DVKVTQSSRYLVKRTGEKVFLECVQDMDHENMFWYRQDPGLGLRLIYFSYDVKMKEKGDIPEGYSVSREKKERFSLILESASTNQTSMYLCASSPRTGLNTEAFFGQGTRLTVV.

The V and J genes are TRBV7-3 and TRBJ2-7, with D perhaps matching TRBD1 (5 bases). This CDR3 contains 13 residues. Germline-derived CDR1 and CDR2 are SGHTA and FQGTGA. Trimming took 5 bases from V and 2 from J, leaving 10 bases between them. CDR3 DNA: TGTGCCAGCAGCATCGACAGTACCTACGAGCAGTACTTC. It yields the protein CASSIDSTYEQYF.

The CDR3 DNA follows: TGTGCCAGCAGTTGGGGGACTAGCGGGGCCCCGAATGAGCAGTTCTTC. Amino acids: CASSWGTSGAPNEQFF. The gene calls are TRBV27 and TRBJ2-1; TRBD2 matches at 13 bases. With V trimmed by 4 bases and J by 7 bases, 7 bases remained unmatched. This CDR3 spans 16 amino acids. Germline V gene data show CDR1 as MNHEY and CDR2 as SMNVEV (reference sequence).

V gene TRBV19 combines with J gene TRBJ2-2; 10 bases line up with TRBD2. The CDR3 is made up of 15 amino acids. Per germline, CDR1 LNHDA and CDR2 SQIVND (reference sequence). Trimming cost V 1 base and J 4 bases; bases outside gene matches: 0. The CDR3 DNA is TGTGCCAGTAGTATAGGACTAGCGGGCACCGGGGAGCTGTTTTTT. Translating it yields CASSIGLAGTGELFF.

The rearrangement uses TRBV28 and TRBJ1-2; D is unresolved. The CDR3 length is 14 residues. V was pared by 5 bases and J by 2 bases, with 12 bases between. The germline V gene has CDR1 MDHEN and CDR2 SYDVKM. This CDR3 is CASSLEVENYGYTF. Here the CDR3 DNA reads TGTGCCAGCAGTCTCGAGGTGGAAAACTATGGCTACACCTTC.

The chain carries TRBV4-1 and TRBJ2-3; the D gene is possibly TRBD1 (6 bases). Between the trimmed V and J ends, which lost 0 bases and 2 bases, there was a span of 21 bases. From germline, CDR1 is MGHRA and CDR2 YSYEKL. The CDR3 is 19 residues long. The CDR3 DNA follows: TGCGCCAGCAGCCAAGATCTCCAGGTGGGGGCACCAAACACAGATACGCAGTATTTT. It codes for CASSQDLQVGAPNTDTQYF.

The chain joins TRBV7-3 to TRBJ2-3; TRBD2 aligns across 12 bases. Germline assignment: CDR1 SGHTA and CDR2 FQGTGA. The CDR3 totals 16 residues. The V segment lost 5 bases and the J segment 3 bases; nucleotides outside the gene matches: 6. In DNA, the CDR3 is TGTGCCAGCAGCGCGACTAGCGGGAGTGGAACAGATACGCAGTATTTT. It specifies CASSATSGSGTDTQYF.

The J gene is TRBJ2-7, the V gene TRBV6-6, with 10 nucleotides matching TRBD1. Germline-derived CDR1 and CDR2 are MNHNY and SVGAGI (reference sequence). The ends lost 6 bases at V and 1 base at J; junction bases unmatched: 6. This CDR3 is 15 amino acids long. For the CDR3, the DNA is TGTGCCAGCAGATTGGACAGGGGGGCATCCTACGAGCAGTACTTC. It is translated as CASRLDRGASYEQYF.

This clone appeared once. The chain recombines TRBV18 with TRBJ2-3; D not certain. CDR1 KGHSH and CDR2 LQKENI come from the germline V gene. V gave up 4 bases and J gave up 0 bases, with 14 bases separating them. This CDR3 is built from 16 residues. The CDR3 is CASSLAITASTDTQYF. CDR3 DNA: TGTGCCAGCTCACTCGCAATAACAGCTAGCACAGATACGCAGTATTTT.